One and the same sample provided the 9 T cell receptor beta chains below, sequenced in a study of control samples from healthy donors and cancer patients. The data were produced by immunoSEQ multiplex PCR, yet TCRdb's version contains in-frame clones alone and is incomplete. The sample yields more than 95,000 clones, more than 75% seen once. Sequencing was performed on blood. The receptors here all came from a man aged 55 to 70 in good health.

The CDR3 DNA reads TGCGCCAGCAGCCAAGGTCTATCCAACTCTGGAAACACCATATATTTT. As protein: CASSQGLSNSGNTIYF. The rearrangement links TRBV4-3 to TRBJ1-3; D remains ambiguous. Germline V lookup: CDR1 LGHNA, CDR2 YSLEER. Trimming took 1 base from V and 0 from J, leaving 10 bases between them. CDR3 size: 16 residues.

This chain joins TRBV19 and TRBJ2-3; D not certain. The germline gives CDR1 LNHDA, CDR2 SQIVND (reference sequence). V was trimmed by 2 bases and J by 4 bases, leaving 7 bases between them. The CDR3 totals 13 residues. CDR3 loop: CASSIQRPDTQYF. In DNA, the CDR3 is TGTGCCAGTAGTATACAGCGACCAGATACGCAGTATTTT.

The chain couples TRBV3-1 (or the pseudogene TRBV3-2) to TRBJ2-5, with 8 bases identical to TRBD2. The CDR3 consists of 15 residues. The ends lost 0 bases at V and 4 bases at J; junction bases unmatched: 4. The germline CDR1 and CDR2 sequences are LGHDT and YNNKEL (reference sequence). CDR3 nucleotides: TGTGCCAGCAGCCAAGATACAGCGGGGGTAGAGACCCAGTACTTC. Protein sequence: CASSQDTAGVETQYF.

This rearrangement joins TRBV7-2 to TRBJ2-2; 10 bases line up with TRBD2. This CDR3 contains 15 residues. Germline trimming cut 3 bases from V and 6 bases from J; bases unmatched to any gene: 4. Germline V gives CDR1 SGHTA, CDR2 FQGNSA. The CDR3 DNA reads TGTGCCAGCAGCTTTAGCGGGGGGAGGGCCGGGGAGCTGTTTTTT. It encodes CASSFSGGRAGELFF.

In regard to this clone: The same CDR3 arises from other DNA sequences in this sample as well. The chain couples TRBV28 to TRBJ1-5; a weak D match, TRBD1 (6 bases). The germline V gene encodes CDR1 MDHEN and CDR2 SYDVKM. This CDR3 is built from 14 residues. The V gene lost 6 bases and the J gene lost 2 bases, with 11 bases spanning the gap. The DNA of the CDR3 is TGTGCCAGCAGCTTCAGACAGGGCAATCAGCCCCAGCATTTT. This translates into CASSFRQGNQPQHF.

The gene calls are TRBV6-5 and TRBJ1-1, with TRBD1 as a possible D gene (5 bases). In germline, CDR1 is MNHEY, CDR2 SVGAGI. This CDR3 is 14 amino acids long. Between the trimmed V and J ends, which lost 5 bases and 11 bases, there was a span of 21 bases. CDR3 amino acids: CASSQPGGPLTAFF. As DNA, the CDR3 is TGTGCCAGCAGTCAGCCCGGGGGACCCCTGACGGCTTTCTTT.

This chain uses TRBV28 with TRBJ2-7; 8 positions match TRBD1. CDR3 length: 14 residues. The ends lost 5 bases at V and 5 bases at J; junction bases unmatched: 8. In germline, CDR1 is MDHEN, CDR2 SYDVKM. The CDR3 is CASSPRTGLNEQYF. The CDR3 bases are TGTGCCAGCAGTCCACGGACAGGGTTGAACGAGCAGTACTTC.

The chain carries TRBV5-1 and TRBJ1-2; D remains ambiguous. V lost 0 bases, J lost 4 bases, and 10 bases lay in between. CDR1 and CDR2 from the germline V gene are SGHRS and YFSETQ. The CDR3 sequence is 14 residues long. This chain's CDR3 is CASSLEPGIYGYTF. The CDR3 nucleotides are TGCGCCAGCAGCTTGGAACCGGGTATCTATGGCTACACCTTC.

The chain employs TRBV28 and TRBJ2-3; D possibly corresponds to TRBD1 (6 bases). The CDR3 runs to 16 residues. Germline loops: CDR1 MDHEN, CDR2 SYDVKM. V was clipped by 4 bases and J by 4 bases, with 18 bases between them. The CDR3 loop is CASSSAGAGDPDTQYF. The DNA for the CDR3 is TGTGCCAGCAGTTCCGCCGGCGCAGGGGATCCAGATACGCAGTATTTT. The whole variable domain, remainder taken from reference TRBV28 and TRBJ2-3, is DVKVTQSSRYLVKRTGEKVFLECVQDMDHENMFWYRQDPGLGLRLIYFSYDVKMKEKGDIPEGYSVSREKKERFSLILESASTNQTSMYLCASSSAGAGDPDTQYFGPGTRLTVL.